The present TCR beta chain was sequenced within a study of beta chain features in type 1 diabetes. CDR1 SGHAT and CDR2 FQDESV come from the germline V gene (reference sequence). The V end lost 4 bases, the J end lost 4 bases, and 10 bases lay between the germline ends. CDR3 length equals 13 residues. The whole isolated RNA underwent reverse transcription, so sequencing captured expressed TCRB transcripts. The table came from immunoSEQ multiplex PCR; TCRdb's copy has only in-frame clones and leaves some out. The repertoire holds around 430,000 clones, with about 32% as singletons. The V and J genes are TRBV11-1 and TRBJ2-5; either TRBD1 or TRBD2 may supply D (5 bases each). The receptor's source is a man in his late teens or twenties in good health. Specimen: naive CD4+ T cells from blood. In DNA, the CDR3 is TGTGCCAGCAGCTACGGGACGACAGAGACCCAGTACTTC. It translates to CASSYGTTETQYF.